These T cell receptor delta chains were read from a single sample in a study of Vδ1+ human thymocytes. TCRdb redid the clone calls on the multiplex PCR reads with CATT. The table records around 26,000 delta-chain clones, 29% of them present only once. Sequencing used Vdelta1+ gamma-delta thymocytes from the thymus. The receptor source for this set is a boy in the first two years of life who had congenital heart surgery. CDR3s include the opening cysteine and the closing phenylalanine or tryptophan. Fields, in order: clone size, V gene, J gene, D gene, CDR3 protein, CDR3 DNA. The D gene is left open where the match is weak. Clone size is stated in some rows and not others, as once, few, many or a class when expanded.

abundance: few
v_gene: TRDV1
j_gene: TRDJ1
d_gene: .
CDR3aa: CALGEPSYCWGCTGGTDKLIF
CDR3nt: TGTGCTCTTGGGGAACCGTCCTACTGCTGGGGTTGCACGGGGGGCACCGATAAACTCATCTTT

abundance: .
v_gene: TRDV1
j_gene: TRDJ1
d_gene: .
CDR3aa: CALGSRLTLWYTDKLIF
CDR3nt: TGTGCTCTTGGGTCCCGCCTGACCTTATGGTACACCGATAAACTCATCTTT

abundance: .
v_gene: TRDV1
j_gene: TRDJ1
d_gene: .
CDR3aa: CALGEAREDSGSRQGILKLIF
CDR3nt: TGTGCTCTTGGGGAAGCAAGGGAGGATAGTGGAAGTCGGCAGGGGATTTTGAAACTCATCTTT

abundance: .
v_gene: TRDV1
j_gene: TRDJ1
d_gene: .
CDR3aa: CALGERSTKRRGSTDKLIF
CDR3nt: TGTGCTCTTGGGGAACGATCAACCAAACGTCGGGGATCAACCGATAAACTCATCTTT

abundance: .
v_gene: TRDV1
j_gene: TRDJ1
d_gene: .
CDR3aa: CALGELPFQYWWIRGTDKLIF
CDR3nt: TGTGCTCTTGGGGAACTACCCTTCCAATACTGGTGGATACGGGGGACCGATAAACTCATCTTT

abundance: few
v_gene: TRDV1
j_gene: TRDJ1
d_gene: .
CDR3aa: CALGEGLPNGIRVPTEGYTDKLIF
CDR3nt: TGTGCTCTTGGGGAGGGCCTTCCTAATGGGATACGCGTTCCAACCGAGGGGTACACCGATAAACTCATCTTT

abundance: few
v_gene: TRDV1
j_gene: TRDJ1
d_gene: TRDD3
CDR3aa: CALGELRSTGGYAGWLIF
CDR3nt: TGTGCTCTTGGGGAACTTCGCTCTACTGGGGGATACGCGGGGTGGCTCATCTTT

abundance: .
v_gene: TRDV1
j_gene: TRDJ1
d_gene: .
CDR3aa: CALGVVTDRVQLIF
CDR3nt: TGTGCTCTTGGGGTGGTTACGGACCGTGTACAACTCATCTTT

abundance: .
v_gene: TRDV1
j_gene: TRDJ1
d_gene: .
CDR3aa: CALGGSTGGILTDKLIF
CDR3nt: TGTGCTCTTGGGGGCTCTACGGGTGGGATTCTAACCGATAAACTCATCTTT

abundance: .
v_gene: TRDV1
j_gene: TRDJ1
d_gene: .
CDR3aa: CALGTIPRERLIF
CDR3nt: TGTGCTCTTGGGACCATTCCTCGCGAGAGACTCATCTTT

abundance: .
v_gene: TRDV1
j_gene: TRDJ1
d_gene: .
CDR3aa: CALGELSSRSPFLRTGGSNTDKLIF
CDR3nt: TGTGCTCTTGGGGAACTTTCATCAAGATCCCCCTTCCTACGTACTGGGGGCTCCAACACCGATAAACTCATCTTT

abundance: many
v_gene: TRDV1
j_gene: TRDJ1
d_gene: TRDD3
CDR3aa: CALGEFFPITGGDVYTDKLIF
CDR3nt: TGTGCTCTTGGGGAATTCTTCCCCATAACTGGGGGAGACGTGTACACCGATAAACTCATCTTT

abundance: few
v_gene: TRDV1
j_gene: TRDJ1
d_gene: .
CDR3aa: CALGDGPHVVLRVGYTDKLIF
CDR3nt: TGTGCTCTTGGGGATGGCCCCCATGTTGTACTGCGCGTGGGGTACACCGATAAACTCATCTTT

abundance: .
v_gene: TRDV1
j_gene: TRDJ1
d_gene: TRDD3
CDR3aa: CALGDYFLRRLGDQLHTDKLTF
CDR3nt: TGTGCTCTTGGGGACTACTTCCTACGAAGACTGGGGGATCAACTTCACACCGATAAACTCACCTTT

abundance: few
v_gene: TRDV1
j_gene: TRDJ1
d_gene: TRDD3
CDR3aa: CALGEHRLPILPVLGDTRDTDKLIF
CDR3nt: TGTGCTCTTGGGGAACATCGCCTTCCTATCCTCCCCGTACTGGGGGATACAAGGGACACCGATAAACTCATCTTT

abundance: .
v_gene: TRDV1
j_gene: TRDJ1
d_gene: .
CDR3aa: CALRPPPKDPQYTDKLIF
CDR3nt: TGTGCTCTCCGCCCCCCCCCTAAGGACCCCCAGTACACCGATAAACTCATCTTT

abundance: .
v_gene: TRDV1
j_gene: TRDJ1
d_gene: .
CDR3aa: CALGLPLGGSGKLIF
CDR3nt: TGTGCTCTTGGGCTCCCTTTGGGGGGGAGCGGTAAACTCATCTTT

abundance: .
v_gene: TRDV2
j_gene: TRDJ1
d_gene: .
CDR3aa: CATRVFIVDPYANDKLIF
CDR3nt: TGTGCCACTCGCGTCTTTATTGTGGATCCCTATGCCAACGATAAACTCATCTTT

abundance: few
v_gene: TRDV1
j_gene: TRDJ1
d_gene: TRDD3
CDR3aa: CALAQLGELFDKLIF
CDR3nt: TGTGCTCTGGCCCAATTGGGGGAACTATTCGATAAACTCATCTTT

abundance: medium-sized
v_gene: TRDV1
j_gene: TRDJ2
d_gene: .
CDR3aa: CALGELPIGTAQLFF
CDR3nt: TGTGCTCTTGGGGAACTTCCAATCGGAACAGCACAACTCTTCTTT

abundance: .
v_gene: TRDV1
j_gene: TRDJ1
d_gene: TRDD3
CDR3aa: CALGELSYVGDPYTDKLIF
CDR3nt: TGTGCTCTTGGGGAACTCAGCTACGTGGGGGATCCGTACACCGATAAACTCATCTTT

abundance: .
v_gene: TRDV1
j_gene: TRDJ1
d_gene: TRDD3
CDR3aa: CALGFHLRTGGYAYPGSYTDKLIF
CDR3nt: TGTGCTCTTGGGTTTCACCTTCGTACTGGGGGATACGCGTATCCCGGGTCGTACACCGATAAACTCATCTTT

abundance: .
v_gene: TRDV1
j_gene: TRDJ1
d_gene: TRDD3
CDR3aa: CALGQMGQGSWLGDTQYTDKLIF
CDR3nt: TGTGCTCTTGGGCAGATGGGCCAGGGCTCGTGGCTGGGGGATACCCAGTACACCGATAAACTCATCTTT

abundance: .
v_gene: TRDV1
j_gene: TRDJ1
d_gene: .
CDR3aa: CALGGTPPRNTDKPIF
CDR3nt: TGTGCTCTTGGGGGGACCCCTCCTCGGAACACCGATAAACCCATCTTT

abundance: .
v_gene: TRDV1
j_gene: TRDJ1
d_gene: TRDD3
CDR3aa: CALGERVCGIRSMYTDKLIF
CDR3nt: TGTGCTCTTGGGGAACGGGTCTGTGGGATACGATCCATGTACACCGATAAACTCATCTTT

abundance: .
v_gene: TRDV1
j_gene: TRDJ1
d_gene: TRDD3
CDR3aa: CALGENRGWGAYTDKLIF
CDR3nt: TGCGCTCTTGGGGAAAACAGAGGCTGGGGGGCGTACACCGATAAACTCATCTTT

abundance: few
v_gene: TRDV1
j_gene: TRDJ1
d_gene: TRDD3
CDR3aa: CALGATQGLVLTGGSTDKLIF
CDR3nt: TGTGCTCTTGGGGCAACTCAAGGGTTGGTACTTACTGGGGGATCGACCGATAAACTCATCTTT

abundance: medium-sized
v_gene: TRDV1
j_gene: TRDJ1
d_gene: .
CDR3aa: CALGELPLSGRRRALYTDKLIF
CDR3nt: TGTGCTCTTGGGGAACTTCCTTTGAGTGGAAGGCGGAGGGCCCTATACACCGATAAACTCATCTTT

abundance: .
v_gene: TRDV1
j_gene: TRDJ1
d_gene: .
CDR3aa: CALGEPTKFLLGAWGLTQYTDKLIF
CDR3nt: TGTGCTCTTGGGGAGCCCACCAAATTCCTACTTGGGGCGTGGGGGCTAACGCAGTACACCGATAAACTCATCTTT

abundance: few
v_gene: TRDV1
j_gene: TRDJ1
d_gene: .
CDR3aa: CALGEKLSVHTDKLIF
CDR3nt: TGTGCTCTTGGGGAAAAACTCTCGGTACACACCGATAAACTCATCTTT

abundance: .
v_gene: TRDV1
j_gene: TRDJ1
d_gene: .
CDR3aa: CALGDPTGTEPFADKLIF
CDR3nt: TGTGCTCTTGGGGATCCTACCGGGACTGAACCATTCGCCGATAAACTCATCTTT